This TCR beta chain derives from a study of T cell changes during pregnancy in multiple sclerosis (dated by TCRdb to the late 2010s). For context, the study as a whole: In women with multiple sclerosis, the researchers looked at how the T cell repertoire shifted as pregnancy progressed.

The table lists this clone with a few counts. No antigen is known for it. The input lacks base qualities; no much larger clone sits a single base away. Receptor amplification or capture employed the immunoSEQ multiplex PCR assay. TCRdb's version of the immuneACCESS table is confined to in-frame rearrangements and falls short of the full clone set. An unresolved V gene accounts for under half of the shortfall where checked; the remainder is of unknown origin. The sample table shows some 76,000 clones, and 80% to 95% are seen once. The top ten clonotypes cover about 0.3% of the sample. The CDR3 measures 15 amino acids from cysteine to phenylalanine. Only the CDR3 DNA is retained, 45 bases long and in frame from the first base. The junction shows trimming of 3 bases on V and 6 bases on J, and the gene matches do not reach 6 bases of it. As encoded in the germline V gene, CDR1 is SGHVS while CDR2 is FNYEAQ.

The chain couples TRBV7-6 to TRBJ1-5; TRBD1 matches 9 bases in the middle. This specimen consisted of CD4+ T cells from peripheral blood mononuclear cells, obtained after pregnancy. The receptor was isolated from a female donor with multiple sclerosis, enrolled in a pregnancy study. The CDR3 is CASSFGTGMGQPQHF. The DNA sequence reads TGTGCCAGCAGCTTTGGGACAGGGATGGGTCAGCCCCAGCATTTT. The variable domain in full, with residues beyond the CDR3 obtained from the reference TRBV7-6 and TRBJ1-5 genes, is GAGVSQSPRYKVTKRGQDVALRCDPISGHVSLYWYRQALGQGPEFLTYFNYEAQQDKSGLPNDRFSAERPEGSISTLTIQRTEQRDSAMYRCASSFGTGMGQPQHFGDGTRLSIL.